These 5 T cell receptor beta chains were sequenced from one sample in a study of blood T cell repertoires in COVID-19. Clones were sequenced by immunoSEQ multiplex PCR, and TCRdb holds only the in-frame ones, with some missing. The table records around 430,000 clones, about 91% of them present only once. The sequenced sample was peripheral blood. Receptor source: a woman aged 45 to 65 with COVID-19, enrolled during active disease.

The V call is TRBV24-1, the J call TRBJ2-3, with 8 nucleotides matching TRBD1. Trimming at V came to 4 bases and at J to 4 bases, leaving 9 bases not matched to a gene. The germline CDR1 and CDR2 sequences are KGHDR and SFDVKD. CDR3 length: 16 residues. The CDR3 region has the DNA TGTGCCACCAGTGACTCGTACAGGGGGTGGGCAGATACGCAGTATTTT. Translation gives CATSDSYRGWADTQYF.

The V call is TRBV7-2, the J call TRBJ1-1; D may be TRBD1 (5 bases). Trimming removed 1 base at V and 1 base at J, with 10 bases between. CDR3 length equals 15 residues. CDR1 and CDR2 (germline): SGHTA, FQGNSA. This chain's CDR3 is CASSLETVWNTEAFF. The CDR3 DNA sequence: TGTGCCAGCAGCTTAGAGACAGTCTGGAACACTGAAGCTTTCTTT.

The rearrangement links TRBV5-1 to TRBJ1-1; the D is unclear. This CDR3 contains 14 residues. Germline CDR1 reads SGHRS; CDR2 reads YFSETQ. V lost 0 bases, J lost 6 bases, and 12 bases lay in between. CDR3 nucleotide sequence: TGCGCCAGCAGCTTGGAATTTCGAGGAGCTGAAGCTTTCTTT. Translated, it gives CASSLEFRGAEAFF.

This clone was detected a few times. Other DNA sequences of this sample code for an identical CDR3. The chain employs TRBV12-3 or TRBV12-4 and TRBJ2-3; D gene unclear. The CDR3 contains 12 residues. Trimming pared 6 bases from V and 6 bases from J, leaving 10 bases between. CDR3 DNA: TGTGCCAGCAGCCTAAATACCGATACGCAGTATTTT. Its translation is CASSLNTDTQYF.

This sequence joins TRBV30 and TRBJ1-1, with 8 positions matching TRBD1. The CDR3 has 14 amino acids. Trimming at V came to 2 bases and at J to 4 bases, leaving 6 bases not matched to a gene. In germline, CDR1 is GTSNPN, CDR2 SVGIG (reference sequence). As DNA, the CDR3 is TGTGCCTGGAGTACGGGACAGGTCGGCACTGAAGCTTTCTTT. Translation: CAWSTGQVGTEAFF.